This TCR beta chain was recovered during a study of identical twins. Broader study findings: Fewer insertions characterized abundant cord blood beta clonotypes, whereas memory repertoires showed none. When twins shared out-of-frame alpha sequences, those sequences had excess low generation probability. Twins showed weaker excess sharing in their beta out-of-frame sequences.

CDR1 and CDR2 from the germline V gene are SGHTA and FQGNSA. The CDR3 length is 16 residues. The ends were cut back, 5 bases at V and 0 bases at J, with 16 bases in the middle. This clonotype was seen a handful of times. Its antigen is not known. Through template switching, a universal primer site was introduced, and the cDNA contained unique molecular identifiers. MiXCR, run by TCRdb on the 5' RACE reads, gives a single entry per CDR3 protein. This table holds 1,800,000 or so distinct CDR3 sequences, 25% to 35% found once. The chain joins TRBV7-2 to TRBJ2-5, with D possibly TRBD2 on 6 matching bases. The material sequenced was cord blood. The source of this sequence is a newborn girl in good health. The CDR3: CASSPPSSGYQETQYF. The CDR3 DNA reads TGTGCCAGCAGCCCTCCGAGTAGCGGATACCAAGAGACCCAGTACTTC.